This T cell receptor (beta chain) was sequenced during a study of T-cell memory formation after mild COVID-19. Germline CDR1 is SGHRS and CDR2 is YFSETQ. The V gene end was trimmed by 5 bases and the J gene end by 3 bases; junction bases not matched to a gene: 6. The length of the CDR3 is 15 residues. One entry per CDR3 protein, called by TCRdb with MiXCR from the 5' RACE reads. The profile shows some 450,000 distinct CDR3 sequences, 20% of them singletons. The table lists this clonotype with many counts. Its antigen is not known. The study's findings and limits: Of the contracting clones, CD4+ ones lay mainly in CM and EM, and CD8+ ones in EMRA.

This sequence was found in an adult woman who had mild COVID-19 (a few samples of this study predate the infection). Cell type and time point are not known. V is TRBV5-1 and J is TRBJ2-7; 12 bases map to TRBD2. The sequenced sample was PBMCs or a T cell subset sorted from them (not recorded which). This CDR3 is CASSPTSGSVYEQYF. The CDR3 coding sequence is TGCGCCAGCAGTCCGACTAGCGGGAGTGTCTACGAGCAGTACTTC.